The T cell receptor (beta chain) under discussion was sequenced for a study of cytomegalovirus exposure and HLA in healthy donors. This clone appeared a single time. PCR used 60 Vbeta primers and 13 Jbeta primers. Some clones are missing from TCRdb's copy, which holds only in-frame ones; the method was immunoSEQ multiplex PCR. The repertoire has tens of thousands of clones, approximately 71% of them found once; the top ten carry roughly 25%. Trimming cost V 7 bases and J 5 bases, with 13 bases left between them. The CDR3 length is 12 residues. Per germline, CDR1 SQVTM and CDR2 ANQGSEA. The rearrangement uses TRBV29-1 and TRBJ2-3; D may be TRBD2 (5 bases). The specimen sequenced was PBMCs. The receptor was derived from a man aged 45-60 years in good health and CMV-seropositive. The CDR3 nucleotides are TGCAGCGATCTAGGACTGGGAGATACGCAGTATTTT. It specifies CSDLGLGDTQYF.